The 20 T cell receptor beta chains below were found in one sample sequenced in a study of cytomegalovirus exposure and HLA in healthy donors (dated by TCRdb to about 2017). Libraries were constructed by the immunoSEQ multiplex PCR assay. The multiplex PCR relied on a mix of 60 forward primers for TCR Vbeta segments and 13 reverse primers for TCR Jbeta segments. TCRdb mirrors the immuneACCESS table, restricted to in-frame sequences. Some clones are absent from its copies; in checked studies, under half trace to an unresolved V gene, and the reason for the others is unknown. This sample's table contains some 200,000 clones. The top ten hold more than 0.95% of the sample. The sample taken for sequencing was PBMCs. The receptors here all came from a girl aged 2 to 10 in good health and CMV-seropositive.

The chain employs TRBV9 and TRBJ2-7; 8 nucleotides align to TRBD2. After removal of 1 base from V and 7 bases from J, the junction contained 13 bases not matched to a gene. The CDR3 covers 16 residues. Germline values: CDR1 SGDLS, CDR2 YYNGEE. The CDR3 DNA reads TGTGCCAGCAGCGTAAACCCGGCTAGCGGGTTAGCGGAGCAGTACTTC. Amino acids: CASSVNPASGLAEQYF.

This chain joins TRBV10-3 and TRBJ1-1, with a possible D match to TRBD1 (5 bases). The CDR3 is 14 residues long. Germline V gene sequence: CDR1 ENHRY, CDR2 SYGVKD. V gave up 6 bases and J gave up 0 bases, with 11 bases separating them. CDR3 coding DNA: TGTGCCATCAGGAGCAGGGACTTGAACACTGAAGCTTTCTTT. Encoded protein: CAIRSRDLNTEAFF.

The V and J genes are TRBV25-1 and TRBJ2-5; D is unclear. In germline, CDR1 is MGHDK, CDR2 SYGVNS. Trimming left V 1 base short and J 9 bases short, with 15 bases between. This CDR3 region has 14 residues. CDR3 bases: TGTGCCAGCAGTGAATCGGCGTCGGCCGCGGCCCAGTACTTC. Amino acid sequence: CASSESASAAAQYF.

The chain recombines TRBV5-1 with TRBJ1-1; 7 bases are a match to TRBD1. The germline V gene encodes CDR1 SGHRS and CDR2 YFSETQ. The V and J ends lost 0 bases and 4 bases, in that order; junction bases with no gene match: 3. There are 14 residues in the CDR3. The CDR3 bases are TGCGCCAGCAGCTTGGCCAGGGGGTCCACTGAAGCTTTCTTT. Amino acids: CASSLARGSTEAFF.

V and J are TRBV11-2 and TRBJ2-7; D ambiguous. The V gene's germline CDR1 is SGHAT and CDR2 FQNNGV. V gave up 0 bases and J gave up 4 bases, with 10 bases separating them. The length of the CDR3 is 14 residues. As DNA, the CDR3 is TGTGCCAGCAGCTTAGAGCAACGCCTATACGAGCAGTACTTC. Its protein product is CASSLEQRLYEQYF.

This CDR3 reads CASSPWDSGSYGYGYTF. The DNA of the CDR3 is TGTGCCAGCTCCCCTTGGGACAGCGGCTCTTATGGCTATGGCTACACCTTC. The chain combines TRBV18 with TRBJ1-2, with 7 bases aligning to TRBD1. The CDR3 sequence is 17 residues long. Germline V CDR1 and CDR2: KGHSH, LQKENI. V shed 6 bases and J 4 bases; nucleotides not matched to a gene: 17.

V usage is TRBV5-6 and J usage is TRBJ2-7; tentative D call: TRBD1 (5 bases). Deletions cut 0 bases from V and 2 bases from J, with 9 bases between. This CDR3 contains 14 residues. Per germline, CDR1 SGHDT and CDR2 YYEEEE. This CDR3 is CASSLGGLTYEQYF. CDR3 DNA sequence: TGTGCCAGCAGCTTGGGGGGCCTAACCTACGAGCAGTACTTC.

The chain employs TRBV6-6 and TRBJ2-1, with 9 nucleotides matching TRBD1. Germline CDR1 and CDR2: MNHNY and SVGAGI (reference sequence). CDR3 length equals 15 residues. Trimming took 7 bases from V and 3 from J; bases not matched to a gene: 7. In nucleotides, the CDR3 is TGTGCCAGCAACGCCGGGACAGGGAACTACAATGAGCAGTTCTTC. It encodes CASNAGTGNYNEQFF.

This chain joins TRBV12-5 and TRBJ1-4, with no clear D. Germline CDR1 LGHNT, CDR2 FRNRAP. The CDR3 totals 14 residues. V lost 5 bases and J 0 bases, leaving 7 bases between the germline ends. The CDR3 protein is CASGPPATNEKLFF. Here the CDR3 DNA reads TGTGCTAGTGGTCCCCCGGCAACTAATGAAAAACTGTTTTTT.

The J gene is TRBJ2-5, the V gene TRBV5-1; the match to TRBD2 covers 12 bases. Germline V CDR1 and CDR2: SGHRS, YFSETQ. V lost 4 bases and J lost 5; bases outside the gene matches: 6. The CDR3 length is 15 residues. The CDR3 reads CASSIGLAGSETQYF. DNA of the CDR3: TGCGCCAGCAGCATAGGACTAGCGGGGTCGGAGACCCAGTACTTC.

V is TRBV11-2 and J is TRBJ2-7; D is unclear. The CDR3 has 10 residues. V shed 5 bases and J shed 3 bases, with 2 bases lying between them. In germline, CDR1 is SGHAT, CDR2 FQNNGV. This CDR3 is CASSRYEQYF. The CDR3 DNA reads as TGTGCCAGCAGCCGCTACGAGCAGTACTTC.

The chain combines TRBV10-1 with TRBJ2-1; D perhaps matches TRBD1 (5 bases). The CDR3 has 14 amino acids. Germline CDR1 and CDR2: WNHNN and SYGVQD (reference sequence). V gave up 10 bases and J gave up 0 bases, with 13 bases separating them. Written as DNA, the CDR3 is TGCGCCACTAGTACAGGATTCTCCTACAATGAGCAGTTCTTC. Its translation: CATSTGFSYNEQFF.

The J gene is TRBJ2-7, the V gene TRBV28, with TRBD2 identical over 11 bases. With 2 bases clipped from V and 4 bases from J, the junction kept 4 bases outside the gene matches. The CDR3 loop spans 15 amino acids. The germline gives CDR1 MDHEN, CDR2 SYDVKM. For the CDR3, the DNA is TGTGCCAGCAGTTTACTGATAGCGGGAGGGTACGAGCAGTACTTC. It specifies CASSLLIAGGYEQYF.

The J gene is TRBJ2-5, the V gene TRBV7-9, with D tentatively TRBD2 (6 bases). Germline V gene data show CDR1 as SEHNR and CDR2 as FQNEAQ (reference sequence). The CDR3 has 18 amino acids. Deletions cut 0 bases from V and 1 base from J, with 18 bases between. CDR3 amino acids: CASSLAAFTSNLQETQYF. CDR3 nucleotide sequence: TGTGCCAGCAGCTTAGCCGCCTTTACTAGCAATCTCCAAGAGACCCAGTACTTC.

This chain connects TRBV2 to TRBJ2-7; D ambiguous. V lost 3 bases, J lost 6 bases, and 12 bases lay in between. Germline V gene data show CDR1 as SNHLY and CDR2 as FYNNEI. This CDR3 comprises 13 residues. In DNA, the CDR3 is TGTGCCAGCAGTGAGTATGTCTCGGGCGAGCAGTACTTC. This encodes CASSEYVSGEQYF.

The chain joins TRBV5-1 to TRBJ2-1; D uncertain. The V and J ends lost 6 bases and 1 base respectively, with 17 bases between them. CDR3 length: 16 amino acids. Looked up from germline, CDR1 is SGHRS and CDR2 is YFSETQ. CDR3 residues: CASTPTQSTSYNEQFF. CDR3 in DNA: TGCGCCAGCACCCCGACACAGTCGACATCCTACAATGAGCAGTTCTTC.

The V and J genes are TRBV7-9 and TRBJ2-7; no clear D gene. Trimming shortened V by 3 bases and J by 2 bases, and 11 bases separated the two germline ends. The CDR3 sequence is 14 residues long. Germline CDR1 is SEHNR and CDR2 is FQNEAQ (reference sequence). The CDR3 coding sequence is TGTGCCAGCAGCTTTGGCAGGAACCCCTACGAGCAGTACTTC. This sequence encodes CASSFGRNPYEQYF. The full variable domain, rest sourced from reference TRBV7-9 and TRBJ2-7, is DTGVSQNPRHKITKRGQNVTFRCDPISEHNRLYWYRQTLGQGPEFLTYFQNEAQLEKSRLLSDRFSAERPKGSFSTLEIQRTEQGDSAMYLCASSFGRNPYEQYFGPGTRLTVT.

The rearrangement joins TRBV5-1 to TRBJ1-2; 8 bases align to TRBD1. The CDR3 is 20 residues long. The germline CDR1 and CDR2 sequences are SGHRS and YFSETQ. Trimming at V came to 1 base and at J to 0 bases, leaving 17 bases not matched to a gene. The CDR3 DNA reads TGCGCCAGCAGCTTGTGGTCCCCAGGGGGCGAAACTTGGGCTAACTATGGCTACACCTTC. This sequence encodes CASSLWSPGGETWANYGYTF.

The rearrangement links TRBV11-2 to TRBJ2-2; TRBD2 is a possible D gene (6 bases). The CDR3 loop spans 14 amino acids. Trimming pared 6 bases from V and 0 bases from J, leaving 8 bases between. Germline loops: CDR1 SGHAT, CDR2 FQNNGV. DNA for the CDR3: TGTGCCAGCAGTCGCGGGGCGAACACCGGGGAGCTGTTTTTT. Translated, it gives CASSRGANTGELFF.

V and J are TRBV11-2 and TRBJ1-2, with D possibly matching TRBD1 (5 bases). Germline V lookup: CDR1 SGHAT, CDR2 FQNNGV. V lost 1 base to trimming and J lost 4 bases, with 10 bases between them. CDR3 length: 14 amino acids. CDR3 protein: CASSLGGGTYGYTF. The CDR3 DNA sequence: TGTGCCAGCAGCTTAGGGGGGGGGACCTATGGCTACACCTTC.